This TCR beta chain appears in the sequencing data of a study of T cell responses to AZD1222 COVID-19 vaccine (dated by TCRdb to the early 2020s). Background for the entire study: AZD1222 recipients whose second dose came at about 4 weeks and those whose second dose came at about 12 weeks were combined into one group, since spike-specific TCR depth and breadth did not differ between the two schedules. A total of roughly 240 trial participants underwent TCR sequencing, of whom 200 to 220 received two doses of AZD1222 and some 26 received two doses of the MenACWY control vaccine. Enrollment into the trials was organized by age into subgroups of 18-55, 56-69 and 70-plus years, and those subgroups contained around 150, 28 and 57 TCR-sequenced participants, respectively.

This specimen's time point label, per the study, means: baseline before first vaccination. Vaccinee samples came from UK trials COV001 and COV002, including a single-blind randomized controlled phase 2/3 trial of AZD1222 (ChAdOx1 nCoV-19) in healthy adults. For TCRbeta chain sequencing, PBMC samples from trial participants were taken at day 0 and at day 28 after the second dose. At the junction V is shortened by 7 bases and J by 0 bases, with 31 bases in between. Measured from the cysteine to the phenylalanine, the CDR3 is 20 residues long. Left in the record is the CDR3 DNA by itself, 60 bases read in frame from the first base. CDR1 and CDR2, looked up from the germline V gene, are MDHEN and SYDVKM. The CDR3 regions of human TCRbeta chains were subjected to immunosequencing. As for how the authors treated the data: Repertoire TCRs were checked for matches against a reference library of SARS-CoV-2-specific TCRs that had been generated using the MIRA antigen-specificity platform. Breadth was defined as the fraction of unique TCRs that were SARS-CoV-2-associated. Depth was defined as the fraction of total T cells that were SARS-CoV-2-associated. Using the MIRA data, every spike-specific TCR was mapped to the spike region that the TCR reacted to and assigned to either a CD4 or a CD8 class. Log10-transformed breadth and depth values were compared by one-way ANOVA with Sidak's multiple comparisons tests. TCRdb limited this immuneACCESS table to in-frame rearrangements with V and J called. A share of clones is missing; checked studies link under half to unresolved V genes, and the rest is unexplained. That table furnishes V, J and clone size, whereas the DNA furnished D and trimming. This sample holds about 100,000 clones; less than 90% were observed only once. The ten top clones hold 1.8% of the sample.

What the research found in general, with its limitations: Reportedly, close to half of the unique spike-specific TCRs recognized epitopes lying outside the regions that are mutated in the B.1.351 and B.1.1.7 variants. Because no day 14 peak-response samples were available, repertoires were characterized only after the peak T cell response. Conclusions about previously exposed vaccinees are limited because only 6 or 7 AZD1222 recipients were SARS-CoV-2 seropositive at baseline. Spike-specific TCR breadth and depth rose significantly after two AZD1222 doses compared with day 0 and with MenACWY recipients. Most participants were white British and females outnumbered males, and the authors suggested that clonal diversity may have been underestimated. The 56-69-year group was small, and its depth increase did not reach significance, likely because of low power. Vaccine-associated CD4 TCRs spanned the whole spike protein, with dominant responses in regions 160-218 and 743-854.

As regards this clone: Its antigen has not been determined. No quality values exist for individual bases; no much larger clone is one base distant.

The receptor was isolated from an adult in good health. The sample consisted of peripheral blood, taken on day 0 of AZD1222 vaccination. The sequence is built from TRBV28 and TRBJ2-7, with the D segment possibly TRBD1 or TRBD2, each aligning over 5 bases. The CDR3 amino acid sequence is: CASTMHRWGPSISSSYEQYF. The bases read TGTGCCAGCACTATGCATAGGTGGGGACCCTCAATCTCGAGCTCCTACGAGCAGTACTTC. When the CDR3 is completed using the reference TRBV28 and TRBJ2-7 genes on either side, the full variable domain is DVKVTQSSRYLVKRTGEKVFLECVQDMDHENMFWYRQDPGLGLRLIYFSYDVKMKEKGDIPEGYSVSREKKERFSLILESASTNQTSMYLCASTMHRWGPSISSSYEQYFGPGTRLTVT.